This T cell receptor beta chain was documented in a study of control samples from healthy donors and cancer patients. This clone was observed once. Only in-frame clones appear in the TCRdb table, and some are missing; sequencing was by immunoSEQ multiplex PCR. The data contain roughly 76,000 clones, about 93% of them singletons. The CDR3 sequence is 14 residues long. The germline gives CDR1 SGDLS, CDR2 YYNGEE. Germline trimming cut 0 bases from V and 3 bases from J; bases unmatched to any gene: 3. Input material: blood. The chain carries TRBV9 and TRBJ2-7; 7 nucleotides agree with TRBD2. This TCR was recovered from a woman younger than 35 in good health. The CDR3 DNA is TGTGCCAGCAGCGTAGCTTGGGGGGGCTACGAGCAGTACTTC. Amino acids: CASSVAWGGYEQYF.